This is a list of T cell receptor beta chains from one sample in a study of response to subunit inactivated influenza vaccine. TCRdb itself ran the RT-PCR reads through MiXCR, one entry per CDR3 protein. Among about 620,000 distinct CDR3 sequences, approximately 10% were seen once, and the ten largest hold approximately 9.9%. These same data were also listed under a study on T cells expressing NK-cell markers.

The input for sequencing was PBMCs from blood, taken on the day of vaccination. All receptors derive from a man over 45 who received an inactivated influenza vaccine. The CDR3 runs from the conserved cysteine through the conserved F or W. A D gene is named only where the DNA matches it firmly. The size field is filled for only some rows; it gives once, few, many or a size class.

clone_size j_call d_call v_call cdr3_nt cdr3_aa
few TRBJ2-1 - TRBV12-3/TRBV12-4 TGTGCCAGCAGTTTAGGTGGACGGGCCCGGAATGAGCAGTTCTTC CASSLGGRARNEQFF
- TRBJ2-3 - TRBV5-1 TGCGCCAGCAGCTTGGCGGGACTGCAAGACTCAGATACGCAGTATTTT CASSLAGLQDSDTQYF
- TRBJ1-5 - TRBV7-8 TGTGCCAGCAGCTCTAGAGTCGGGGATAGCAATCAGCCCCAGCATTTT CASSSRVGDSNQPQHF
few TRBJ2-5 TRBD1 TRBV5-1 TGCGCCAGCAGCTTGGGGGACAGTGTCCAAGGGACCCAGTACTTC CASSLGDSVQGTQYF
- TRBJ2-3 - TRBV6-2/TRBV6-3 TGTGCCAGCAGTTCCCTACGGGACCCTATTCCTAGCACAGATACGCAGTATTTT CASSSLRDPIPSTDTQYF
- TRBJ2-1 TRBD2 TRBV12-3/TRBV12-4 TGTGCCAGCAGTCTAGATAGACTAGCGGGGAACTACAATGAGCAGTTCTTC CASSLDRLAGNYNEQFF
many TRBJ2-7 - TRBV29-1 TGCAGCGTTGTCCCGAGGGGCTACTACGAGCAGTACTTC CSVVPRGYYEQYF
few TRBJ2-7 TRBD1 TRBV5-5 TGTGCCAGCAGTTCCGGGACAGGGCGCTACGAGCAGTACTTC CASSSGTGRYEQYF
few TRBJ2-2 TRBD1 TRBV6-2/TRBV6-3 TGTGCCAGCAGTATAGGGACAGGGAACACCGGGGAGCTGTTTTTT CASSIGTGNTGELFF
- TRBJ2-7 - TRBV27 TGTGCCAGCTGGGAGACCTACGAGCAGTACTTC CASWETYEQYF
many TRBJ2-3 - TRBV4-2 TGTGCCAGCAGCGGACGGAAGGGGGATACGCAGTATTTT CASSGRKGDTQYF
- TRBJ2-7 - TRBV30 TGTGCCTGGAGTTTAATCGGCCAGGGTGACGAGCAGTACTTC CAWSLIGQGDEQYF
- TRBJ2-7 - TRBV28 TGTGCCAGCAGTTCCCGGGACAAGGGGGGGGTAGACGAGCAGTACTTC CASSSRDKGGVDEQYF
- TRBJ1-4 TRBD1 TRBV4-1 TGCGCCAGCAGCCAGGCTCCCGGGACAGTTAATGAAAAACTGTTTTTT CASSQAPGTVNEKLFF
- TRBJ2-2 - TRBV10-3 TGTGCCATCAGTCCCCCCACCGGGGAGCTGTTTTTT CAISPPTGELFF
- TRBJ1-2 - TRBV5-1 TGCGCCAGCAGCCCGACCGGGCGGAACTATGGCTACACCTTC CASSPTGRNYGYTF
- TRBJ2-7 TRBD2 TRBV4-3 TGCGCCAGCAGCCAACTAGCGGGGGGGCGGTACGAGCAGTACTTC CASSQLAGGRYEQYF
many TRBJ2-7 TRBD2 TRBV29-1 TGCAGCGCCCATACGGGACTAGCCGAGCAGTACTTC CSAHTGLAEQYF
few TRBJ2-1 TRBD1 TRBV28 TGTGCCAGCAGCCCCGCAGGGACAGGGGGCTTTTTTGAGCAGTTCTTC CASSPAGTGGFFEQFF
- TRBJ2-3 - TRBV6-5 TGTGCCAGCAGTTACCAGCCGGGCCTAAGCACAGATACGCAGTATTTT CASSYQPGLSTDTQYF
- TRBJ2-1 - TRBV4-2 TGTGCCAGCAGCCAAGATAGGGAATTATTGATCTTC CASSQDRELLIF
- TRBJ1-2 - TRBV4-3 TGCGCCAGCAGCCAAGATTTGTCGGGGGGATATGGCTACACCTTC CASSQDLSGGYGYTF
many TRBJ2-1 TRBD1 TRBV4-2 TGTGCCAGCAGCCACAGACAGGGCGGTGAGCAGTTCTTC CASSHRQGGEQFF
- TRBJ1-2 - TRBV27 TGTGCCAGCAGTTTAAACGGACACCCTGGCTACACCTTC CASSLNGHPGYTF
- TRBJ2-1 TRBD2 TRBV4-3 TGCGCCAGCAGCCAAGATTTTAGCGGGAGAGAAGAGTTCTTC CASSQDFSGREEFF
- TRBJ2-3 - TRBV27 TGTGCCAGCAGTTTTAGACGGGCTTCGGATACGCAGTATTTT CASSFRRASDTQYF
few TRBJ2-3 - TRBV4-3 TGCGCCAGCAGCCAAGATCTAGGAACCACCGCTAGCACAGATACGCAGTATTTT CASSQDLGTTASTDTQYF
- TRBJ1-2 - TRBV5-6 TGTGCCAGCAGCCGCGACAGGAGGTCTAACTATGGCTACACCTTC CASSRDRRSNYGYTF